The source of this T cell receptor beta chain is a study of blood T cell repertoires in COVID-19. This clone was recorded once. Germline CDR1 KGHDR, CDR2 SFDVKD. CDR3 length equals 13 residues. The ends were cut back, 4 bases at V and 2 bases at J, with 6 bases in the middle. Clones were sequenced by immunoSEQ multiplex PCR, and TCRdb holds only the in-frame ones, with some missing. The table has 350,000 to 450,000 clones, roughly 90% seen once. Sample: peripheral blood. The sequence derives from a woman aged 55-69 years with COVID-19, enrolled during active disease. The chain employs TRBV24-1 and TRBJ2-3, with no clear D. This CDR3 is CATSEVYTDTQYF. Here the CDR3 DNA reads TGTGCCACCAGTGAGGTCTACACAGATACGCAGTATTTT.